This T cell receptor (beta chain) stems from a study of blood T cell repertoires in COVID-19. Clinical histories supplied by participants themselves formed the basis of cohort assignment. In the source study's methods: The authors estimated nucleated cell counts from reference gene primer amplification. The protocol was immunoSEQ multiplex PCR, while the TCRdb copy is restricted to in-frame clones and leaves out a portion. For V, J and clone size, that table is used; D and trimming come from the DNA. Of about 260,000 clones in the sample, approximately 88% are singletons; the top ten hold 2.5% to 4%. CDR1 and CDR2 (germline): MGHRA, YSYEKL. CDR3 length: 16 residues. The V end was cut by 0 bases, the J end by 4 bases, with 16 bases between.

The sample taken for sequencing was PBMCs or T cells enriched from blood (not recorded which). The V and J genes are TRBV4-1 and TRBJ2-7; a weak D match, TRBD1 (6 bases). The TCR sequence derives from a woman in her 40s who had been exposed to COVID-19. In DNA form, the CDR3 reads TGCGCCAGCAGCCAAGAAAACCAGGGGACGAGGTACGAGCAGTACTTC. Encoded protein: CASSQENQGTRYEQYF.